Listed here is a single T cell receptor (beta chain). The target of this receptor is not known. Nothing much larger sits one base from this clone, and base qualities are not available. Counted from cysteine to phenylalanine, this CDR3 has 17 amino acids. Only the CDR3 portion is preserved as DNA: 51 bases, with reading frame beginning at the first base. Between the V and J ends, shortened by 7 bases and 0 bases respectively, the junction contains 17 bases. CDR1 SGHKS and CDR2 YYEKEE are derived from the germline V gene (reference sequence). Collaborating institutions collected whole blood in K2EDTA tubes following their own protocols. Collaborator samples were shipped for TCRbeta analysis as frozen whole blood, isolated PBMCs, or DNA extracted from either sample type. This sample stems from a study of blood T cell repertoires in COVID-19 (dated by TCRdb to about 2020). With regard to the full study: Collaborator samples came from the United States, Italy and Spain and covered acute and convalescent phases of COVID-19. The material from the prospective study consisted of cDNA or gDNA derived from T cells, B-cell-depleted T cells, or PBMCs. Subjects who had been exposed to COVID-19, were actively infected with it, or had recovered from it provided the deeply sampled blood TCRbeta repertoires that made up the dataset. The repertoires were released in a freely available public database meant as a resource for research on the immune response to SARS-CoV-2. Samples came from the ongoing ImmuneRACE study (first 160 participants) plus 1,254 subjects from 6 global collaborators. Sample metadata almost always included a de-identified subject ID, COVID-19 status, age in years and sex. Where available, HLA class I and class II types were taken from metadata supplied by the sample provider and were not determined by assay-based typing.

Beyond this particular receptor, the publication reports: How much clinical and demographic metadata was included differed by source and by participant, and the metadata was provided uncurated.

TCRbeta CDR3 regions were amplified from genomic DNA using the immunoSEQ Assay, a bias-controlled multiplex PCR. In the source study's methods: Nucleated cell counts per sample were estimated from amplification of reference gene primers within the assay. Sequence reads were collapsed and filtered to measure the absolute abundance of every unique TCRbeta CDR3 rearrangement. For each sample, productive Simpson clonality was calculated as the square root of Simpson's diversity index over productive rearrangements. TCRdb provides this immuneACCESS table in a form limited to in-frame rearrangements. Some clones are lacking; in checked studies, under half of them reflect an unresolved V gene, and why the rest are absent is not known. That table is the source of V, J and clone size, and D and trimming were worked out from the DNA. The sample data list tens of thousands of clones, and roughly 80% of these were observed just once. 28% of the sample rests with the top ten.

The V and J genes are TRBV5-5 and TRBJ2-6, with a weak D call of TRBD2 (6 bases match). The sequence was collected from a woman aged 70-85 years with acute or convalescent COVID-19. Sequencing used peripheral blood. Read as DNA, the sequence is TGTGCCAGCGCAAGGGAGTACGGGAGCTCTGGGGCCAACGTCCTGACTTTC. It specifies CASAREYGSSGANVLTF.